The 24 T cell receptor beta chains reported below all come from one sample, sequenced in a study of T cells in tuberculosis. Only in-frame clones appear in the TCRdb table, and some are missing; sequencing was by immunoSEQ multiplex PCR. The sample has roughly 41,000 clones, 94% seen once; the top ten hold about 12%. Input material: PBMCs. The receptors derive from a donor aged 10 to 29 with latent tuberculosis or without tuberculosis infection. Some clones in this sample may be carry-over from other donors' samples.

This clone was seen once. The J gene is TRBJ1-1, the V gene TRBV7-9, with D possibly TRBD1 on 6 matching bases. Trimming shortened V by 1 base and J by 5 bases, and 14 bases separated the two germline ends. This CDR3 spans 15 amino acids. Germline assignment: CDR1 SEHNR and CDR2 FQNEAQ (reference sequence). CDR3 sequence reads: CASSLETGGRTEAFF. The CDR3 DNA follows: TGTGCCAGCAGCTTAGAAACGGGGGGCCGGACTGAAGCTTTCTTT.

J is TRBJ1-3 and V is TRBV4-3; tentatively, D is TRBD1 (6 bases). The V end lost 0 bases, the J end lost 0 bases, and 15 bases lay between the germline ends. Germline CDR1 reads LGHNA; CDR2 reads YSLEER. This CDR3 spans 18 amino acids. The CDR3 loop reads CASSQDPRGAASGNTIYF. The CDR3 region has the DNA TGCGCCAGCAGCCAAGATCCGCGGGGGGCAGCCTCTGGAAACACCATATATTTT.

The chain combines TRBV11-2 with TRBJ2-3; D might be TRBD1 (6 bases). This CDR3 is built from 16 residues. Trimming removed 1 base from V and 2 bases from J, with 13 bases in between. Germline V lookup: CDR1 SGHAT, CDR2 FQNNGV. CDR3 nucleotide sequence: TGTGCCAGCAGCTTAGTGGTTCCAGGGGTCACAGATACGCAGTATTTT. This encodes CASSLVVPGVTDTQYF. Full variable domain (rest looked up from reference TRBV11-2 and TRBJ2-3): EAGVAQSPRYKIIEKRQSVAFWCNPISGHATLYWYQQILGQGPKLLIQFQNNGVVDDSQLPKDRFSAERLKGVDSTLKIQPAKLEDSAVYLCASSLVVPGVTDTQYFGPGTRLTVL.

The chain employs TRBV9 and TRBJ2-1; TRBD2 aligns across 9 bases. This CDR3 is 20 amino acids long. Germline CDR1 and CDR2: SGDLS and YYNGEE. The J segment lost 0 bases and the V segment lost 2 bases, leaving 15 bases of the junction unmatched. CDR3: CASSVRSSGAVISSYNEQFF. The CDR3 DNA sequence: TGTGCCAGCAGCGTCAGATCTAGCGGGGCGGTGATCAGCTCCTACAATGAGCAGTTCTTC.

This chain links TRBV4-3 with TRBJ2-2; TRBD1 aligns across 9 bases. The CDR3 totals 15 residues. Germline trimming cut 4 bases from V and 5 bases from J; bases unmatched to any gene: 5. Germline CDR1 is LGHNA and CDR2 is YSLEER. The chain's CDR3 is CASSRRQGGTGELFF. The DNA of the CDR3 is TGCGCCAGCAGCCGTCGACAGGGGGGGACCGGGGAGCTGTTTTTT.

The chain combines TRBV18 with TRBJ1-2, with D maybe TRBD1 (5 bases). Trimming pared 6 bases from V and 8 bases from J, leaving 13 bases between. CDR1 is KGHSH, CDR2 LQKENI, per germline. The CDR3 runs to 12 residues. CDR3 nucleotides: TGTGCCAGCTCGGTTCCCGGGGGAGGCTACACCTTC. Its protein is CASSVPGGGYTF.

V usage is TRBV27 and J usage is TRBJ1-1; 9 positions agree with TRBD1. The CDR3 length is 14 residues. The V segment lost 3 bases and the J segment 1 base; nucleotides outside the gene matches: 0. Germline V gene sequence: CDR1 MNHEY, CDR2 SMNVEV (reference sequence). The CDR3 sequence: CASSLGQGNTEAFF. The CDR3 bases are TGTGCCAGCAGTTTGGGACAGGGGAACACTGAAGCTTTCTTT.

The V call is TRBV27, the J call TRBJ2-6, with unresolved D. Germline loops: CDR1 MNHEY, CDR2 SMNVEV (reference sequence). V was pared by 4 bases and J by 3 bases, with 7 bases between. This CDR3 comprises 14 residues. Here the CDR3 reads CASSYGFGANVLTF. DNA of the CDR3: TGTGCCAGCAGTTACGGGTTTGGGGCCAACGTCCTGACTTTC.

The CDR3 nucleotides are TGTGCCAGCAGCCCCTGGACAGGGGGCGGCGGATTTCAAGAGACCCAGTACTTC. This encodes CASSPWTGGGGFQETQYF. The chain uses TRBV7-3 and TRBJ2-5; 11 bases are a match to TRBD1. This CDR3 is built from 18 residues. After removal of 5 bases from V and 2 bases from J, the junction contained 13 bases not matched to a gene. Germline-derived CDR1 and CDR2 are SGHTA and FQGTGA.

In DNA, the CDR3 is TGCGCCAGCAGCCAAGGATCAGGCAGCGGCTCTGGAAACACCATATATTTT. Amino acids: CASSQGSGSGSGNTIYF. This sequence joins TRBV4-3 and TRBJ1-3; D is unclear. The length of the CDR3 is 17 residues. Germline V gene sequence: CDR1 LGHNA, CDR2 YSLEER. V lost 1 base and J lost 0, with 13 bases in between.

The V call is TRBV2, the J call TRBJ1-5; 9 bases map to TRBD1. Looked up from germline, CDR1 is SNHLY and CDR2 is FYNNEI. Losses at the gene ends were 8 bases for V and 2 bases for J; bases not matched to a gene: 7. The CDR3 contains 15 residues. In nucleotides, the CDR3 is TGTGCCAGCGAATGGACAGGGGAGGGCAATCAGCCCCAGCATTTT. Translating it yields CASEWTGEGNQPQHF.

The genes are TRBV19 and TRBJ1-1; D is uncertain. This CDR3 has 15 amino acids. Germline lookup yields CDR1 LNHDA and CDR2 SQIVND (reference sequence). V was cut by 0 bases and J by 5 bases, with 13 bases left in between. The CDR3 coding sequence is TGTGCCAGTAGTATAGATTCGACTGATATGACTGAAGCTTTCTTT. This translates into CASSIDSTDMTEAFF.

The CDR3 DNA sequence: TGTGCCAGCAGTTACTCGGGGAGCTCTGGAAACACCATATATTTT. It translates to CASSYSGSSGNTIYF. The chain joins TRBV6-6 to TRBJ1-3; D gene unclear. Germline V gives CDR1 MNHNY, CDR2 SVGAGI (reference sequence). The CDR3 is 15 residues long. Deletions cut 0 bases from V and 0 bases from J, with 6 bases between.

The genes are TRBV21-1 and TRBJ2-1; the table's D call, TRBD2, has no DNA check behind it. TRBV21-1 is an annotated pseudogene. This CDR3 region has 15 residues. The CDR3 is CASSKGAGRYNEQFF. CDR3 nucleotides: TGTGCCAGCAGCAAAGGAGCGGGGCGTTACAATGAGCAGTTCTTC.

The chain combines TRBV19 with TRBJ1-1; the D gene is possibly TRBD1 (6 bases). The germline V and J ends were trimmed by 7 bases and 3 bases, with 15 bases remaining between them. Germline-derived CDR1 and CDR2 are LNHDA and SQIVND (reference sequence). This CDR3 spans 14 amino acids. DNA of the CDR3: TGTGCCAGTATGGCAGGGGTGGCGGACACTGAAGCTTTCTTT. It codes for CASMAGVADTEAFF.

J is TRBJ2-5 and V is TRBV25-1; a weak D match, TRBD2 (5 bases). CDR1 and CDR2 from the germline V gene are MGHDK and SYGVNS. The ends were cut back, 1 base at V and 2 bases at J, with 14 bases in the middle. CDR3 size: 16 residues. CDR3 in DNA: TGTGCCAGCAGTGAATGGACGGGAAGCCTACAAGAGACCCAGTACTTC. Translation gives CASSEWTGSLQETQYF. The whole variable domain, remainder taken from reference TRBV25-1 and TRBJ2-5, is EADIYQTPRYLVIGTGKKITLECSQTMGHDKMYWYQQDPGMELHLIHYSYGVNSTEKGDLSSESTVSRIRTEHFPLTLESARPSHTSQYLCASSEWTGSLQETQYFGPGTRLLVL.

This clone was recorded a few times. The rearrangement uses TRBV2 and TRBJ1-5, with 9 positions matching TRBD1. The junction had 0 bases not matched to a gene; V was cut back by 4 bases and J by 2 bases. The CDR3 extends over 14 amino acids. The germline V gene has CDR1 SNHLY and CDR2 FYNNEI. CDR3 in amino acids: CASSGQGGNQPQHF. The CDR3 DNA follows: TGTGCCAGCAGTGGACAGGGGGGCAATCAGCCCCAGCATTTT.

The V call is TRBV6-1, the J call TRBJ2-5, with TRBD2 as a possible D gene (6 bases). The CDR3 runs 15 residues. CDR1 and CDR2 (germline): MNHNS, SASEGT. Trimming left V 6 bases short and J 2 bases short, with 16 bases between. The DNA for the CDR3 is TGTGCCAGCAGCGGAGGGACCAACCAGCAAGAGACCCAGTACTTC. Protein: CASSGGTNQQETQYF.

The chain combines TRBV7-6 with TRBJ1-4, with 8 bases fitting TRBD1. From germline, CDR1 is SGHVS and CDR2 FNYEAQ. The CDR3 spans 16 residues. V lost 4 bases to trimming and J lost 8 bases; unmatched junction nucleotides: 12. The CDR3 is CASSSMTDRGREKLFF. DNA of the CDR3: TGTGCCAGCAGCTCTATGACTGACAGGGGAAGGGAAAAACTGTTTTTT.

The genes are TRBV7-3 and TRBJ2-2; the D gene is possibly TRBD2 (5 bases). The CDR3 length is 12 residues. Deletions cut 2 bases from V and 7 bases from J, with 5 bases between. Germline loops: CDR1 SGHTA, CDR2 FQGTGA. The CDR3 spells CASSLEGGELFF. In DNA, the CDR3 is TGTGCCAGCAGCTTAGAGGGCGGGGAGCTGTTTTTT.

The CDR3 sequence is CASSIWTGTPNYGYTF. The CDR3 DNA reads as TGTGCCAGTAGTATATGGACAGGGACCCCTAACTATGGCTACACCTTC. The chain recombines TRBV19 with TRBJ1-2, with 8 bases lining up with TRBD1. This CDR3 is built from 16 residues. Germline V gene sequence: CDR1 LNHDA, CDR2 SQIVND (reference sequence). With V trimmed by 2 bases and J by 0 bases, 5 bases remained unmatched.

This chain links TRBV10-1 with TRBJ2-7, with 8 positions matching TRBD1. Germline CDR1 reads WNHNN; CDR2 reads SYGVQD (reference sequence). This CDR3 has 13 amino acids. After removal of 6 bases from V and 4 bases from J, the junction contained 5 bases not matched to a gene. Here the CDR3 reads CASRGQGGYEQYF. The CDR3 coding sequence is TGCGCCAGCAGAGGACAGGGCGGTTACGAGCAGTACTTC.

This chain uses TRBV4-3 with TRBJ2-2, with TRBD1 as a possible D gene (6 bases). The germline V gene has CDR1 LGHNA and CDR2 YSLEER. This CDR3 is built from 16 residues. Trimming took off 0 bases at V and 4 bases at J, with 12 bases between the two ends. CDR3 loop: CASSQDLTGSTGELFF. DNA for the CDR3: TGCGCCAGCAGCCAAGATCTAACAGGGTCCACCGGGGAGCTGTTTTTT.

The chain links TRBV7-2 to TRBJ1-3, with D perhaps matching TRBD1 (5 bases). Per the germline V gene, CDR1 is SGHTA and CDR2 is FQGNSA. The V and J ends lost 1 base and 0 bases respectively, with 7 bases between them. The CDR3 totals 15 residues. CDR3 loop: CASSLGQSSGNTIYF. The CDR3 DNA follows: TGTGCCAGCAGCTTAGGACAGTCCTCTGGAAACACCATATATTTT.